This T cell receptor (beta chain) is drawn from a study of blood T cells in healthy people across ages. CDR1 and CDR2 (germline): SGHTA, FQGTGA. The CDR3 is made up of 15 amino acids. Using a J-beta primer mix together with a sample-barcoded 5' primer, a second PCR was run for about 6 to 12 cycles. TCRdb analysed the 5' RACE reads with MiXCR anew, one entry per CDR3 protein. The sample holds about 800,000 distinct CDR3 sequences; roughly 25% are singletons and the top ten take 3% to 4%. The sample also formed part of further work on T cells of mothers and their children.

The chain has TRBV7-3 and TRBJ2-1; weak D call: TRBD2 (5 bases). The end of the DNA fits TRBJ2-7 better, so the J call may be wrong. This TCR was recovered from a boy aged 5-17 years in good health. Sequenced sample: blood. The DNA of the CDR3 is TGTGCCAGCAGCTTAGGTTCGGGGATAGGATACGAGCAGTACTTC. Translated: CASSLGSGIGYEQYF.